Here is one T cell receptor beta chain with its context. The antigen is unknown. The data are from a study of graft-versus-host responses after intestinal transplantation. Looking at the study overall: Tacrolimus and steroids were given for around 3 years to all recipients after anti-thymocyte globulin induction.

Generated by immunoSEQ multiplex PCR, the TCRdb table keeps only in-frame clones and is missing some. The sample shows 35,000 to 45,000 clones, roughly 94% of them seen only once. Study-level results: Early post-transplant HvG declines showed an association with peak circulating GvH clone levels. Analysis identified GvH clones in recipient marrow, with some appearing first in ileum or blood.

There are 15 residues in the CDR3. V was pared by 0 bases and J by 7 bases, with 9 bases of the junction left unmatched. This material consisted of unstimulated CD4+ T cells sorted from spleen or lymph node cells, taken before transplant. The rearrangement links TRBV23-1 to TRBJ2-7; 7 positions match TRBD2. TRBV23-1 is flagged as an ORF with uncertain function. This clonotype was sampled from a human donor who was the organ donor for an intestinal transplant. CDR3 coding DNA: TGCGCCAGCAGTCAATCGCGGGAGCCCCTAGGGGAGCAGTACTTC. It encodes CASSQSREPLGEQYF.